This TCR beta chain is from a study of cytomegalovirus exposure and HLA in healthy donors. General study results and limits: Later work found most CMV-associated TCR beta chains apparently HLA-restricted. Analyzed later, association rates of TCRs varied across HLA loci, with DRB1 most and HLA-C fewest. Sequencing artifact likely explains a cluster of highly shared sequence variants. Presence/absence results assume similar sequencing depth per donor, which may not hold.

Worth noting for this clone: Its antigen is still unknown.

The study ran its PCR with 60 Vbeta and 13 Jbeta primers. The assay was immunoSEQ multiplex PCR, and TCRdb's table has in-frame clones only and misses some. The sample records approximately 100,000 clones, about four fifths being singletons. There are 17 residues in the CDR3. Germline-derived CDR1 and CDR2 are SGHNT and YENEEA. V dropped 1 base and J dropped 0 bases, with 13 bases sitting between them. Sequencing input: PBMCs. The chain is built from TRBV11-3 and TRBJ2-4; TRBD2 might be the D (5 bases). This receptor was obtained from a woman aged 35 to 49 in good health and CMV-seronegative. The CDR3 DNA is TGTGCCAGCAGCTTAGCTTTTCCGGGGAGAGCCAAAAACATTCAGTACTTC. This codes for CASSLAFPGRAKNIQYF.